This TCR beta chain was documented in a study of T cells in localized non-small cell lung cancer. The CDR3 loop spans 15 amino acids. Germline V gene lookup returns CDR1 SGHRS and CDR2 YFSETQ. The junction had 3 bases not matched to a gene; V was cut back by 0 bases and J by 3 bases. Data came from immunoSEQ multiplex PCR; TCRdb stores just in-frame clones and leaves some out. Among almost 40,000 clones, 70% to 80% were seen once, and the ten largest hold about 35%. The rearrangement uses TRBV5-1 and TRBJ1-5; 7 nucleotides line up with TRBD1. The sequencing used PBMCs, collected before any cancer treatment. The TCR originated in a woman aged 40-70 years with stage II squamous cell lung carcinoma. The CDR3 loop is CASSLEGQYNQPQHF. The CDR3 region has the DNA TGCGCCAGCAGCTTGGAGGGACAGTACAATCAGCCCCAGCATTTT.